The clone carrying this T cell receptor (beta chain) turned up a few times. Its antigen remains unidentified. This record comes from a study of T-cell memory formation after mild COVID-19. Study-level information: There were largely donor-specific TCR clusters. Study-wide points: Contracting CD4+ clones lay largely in CM and EM, with CD8+ ones residing in EMRA. The second-wave clones peaking on day 37 were not confirmed as SARS-CoV-2-specific.

With constant-segment primers, 5'RACE yielded cDNA libraries of TCR alpha and TCR beta that carried sample barcodes and UMIs. TCRdb recomputed calls from the 5' RACE reads with MiXCR, one row per CDR3 protein. The sample includes 250,000 to 350,000 distinct CDR3 sequences, 15% to 20% seen only once; the top ten take roughly 24%. CDR3 length equals 17 residues. V shed 3 bases and J 3 bases; nucleotides not matched to a gene: 12. Germline CDR1 and CDR2: SEHNR and FQNEAQ (reference sequence). V and J are TRBV7-9 and TRBJ1-1; 8 nucleotides agree with TRBD1. The clonotype originates from a man younger than 35 who had mild COVID-19 (a few samples of this study predate the infection). Cell type and time point are not known. Material for sequencing was PBMCs or a T cell subset sorted from them (not recorded which). The CDR3 is CASSFGQGLNSHTEAFF. CDR3 coding DNA: TGTGCCAGCAGCTTCGGACAGGGTCTAAATTCGCACACTGAAGCTTTCTTT.